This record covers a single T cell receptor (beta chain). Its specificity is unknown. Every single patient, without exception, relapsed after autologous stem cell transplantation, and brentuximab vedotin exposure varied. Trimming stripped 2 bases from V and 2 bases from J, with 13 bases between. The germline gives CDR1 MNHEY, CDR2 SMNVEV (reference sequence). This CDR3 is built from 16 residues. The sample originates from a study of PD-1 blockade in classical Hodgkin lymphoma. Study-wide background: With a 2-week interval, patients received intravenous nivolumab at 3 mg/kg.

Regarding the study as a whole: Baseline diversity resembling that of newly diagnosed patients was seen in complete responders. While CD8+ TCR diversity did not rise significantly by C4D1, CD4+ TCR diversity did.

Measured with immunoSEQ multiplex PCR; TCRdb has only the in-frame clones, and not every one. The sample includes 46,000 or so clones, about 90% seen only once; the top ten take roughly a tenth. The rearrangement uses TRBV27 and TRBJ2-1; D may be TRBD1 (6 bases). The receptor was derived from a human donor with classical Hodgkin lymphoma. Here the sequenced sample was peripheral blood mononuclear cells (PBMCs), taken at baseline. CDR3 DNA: TGTGCCAGCAGTTTAGAGGGGGAGAGAGCCTACAATGAGCAGTTCTTC. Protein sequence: CASSLEGERAYNEQFF.